These T cell receptor beta chains were read from a single sample in a study of CD8+ T cells in alopecia areata. Profiled with immunoSEQ multiplex PCR; TCRdb holds only in-frame clones, not every one. The repertoire consists of fewer than 250,000 clones, with roughly two fifths occurring once and the leading ten covering around 0.48%. Source: CD4+ T cells sorted from blood, taken around week 34, from a patient treated with tofacitinib. The receptor source for this set is a human donor with alopecia areata. CDR3s leave out the opening cysteine and the closing phenylalanine or tryptophan. Each record gives: J gene, V gene, D gene, CDR3 protein. D genes are given only for firm matches.

J: TRBJ2-7; V: TRBV11-2; D: -; CDR3: ASSPWASPAYEQY
J: TRBJ2-7; V: TRBV6-5; D: -; CDR3: ASSYGTEYEQY
J: TRBJ1-1; V: TRBV25-1; D: -; CDR3: ASRDTGQLNTEAF
J: TRBJ2-3; V: TRBV9; D: -; CDR3: ASSVGGSTDTQY
J: TRBJ2-7; V: TRBV5-1; D: TRBD2; CDR3: ASSLTGGFSYEQY
J: TRBJ1-1; V: TRBV4-1; D: -; CDR3: ASSPRYLFMNTEAF
J: TRBJ2-2; V: TRBV30; D: -; CDR3: AWSQVVNTGELF
J: TRBJ1-5; V: TRBV6-6; D: -; CDR3: ASRRQDNSNQPQH
J: TRBJ1-5; V: TRBV7-3; D: TRBD1; CDR3: ASSSGQGNQPQH
J: TRBJ2-1; V: TRBV5-8; D: -; CDR3: ASSPWGRNEQF
J: TRBJ2-5; V: TRBV5-4; D: TRBD1; CDR3: ASSSNRGGETQY
J: TRBJ2-1; V: TRBV5-1; D: -; CDR3: ASSLDAGKFYNEQF
J: TRBJ2-1; V: TRBV25-1; D: TRBD2; CDR3: ASRREGIRNEQF
J: TRBJ2-1; V: TRBV30; D: -; CDR3: AWGRDWVQF
J: TRBJ1-1; V: TRBV9; D: TRBD1; CDR3: ASSQTGVGTEAF
J: TRBJ2-7; V: TRBV4-2; D: -; CDR3: ASSLPLDRENPHEQY
J: TRBJ2-1; V: TRBV7-9; D: -; CDR3: ASSARVTTHNEQF
J: TRBJ2-5; V: TRBV7-9; D: TRBD1; CDR3: ASSPGTAASNSQETQY
J: TRBJ1-1; V: TRBV29-1; D: -; CDR3: SVAGRQNTEAF
J: TRBJ1-2; V: TRBV11-1; D: -; CDR3: ASSQPPADYGYT
J: TRBJ2-7; V: TRBV7-6; D: TRBD1; CDR3: ASSLQAPTGSAYEQY
J: TRBJ1-2; V: TRBV7-3; D: -; CDR3: ASSLVSGDGYT
J: TRBJ1-6; V: TRBV7-9; D: TRBD1; CDR3: ASTWTGDNSPLH
J: TRBJ1-2; V: TRBV6-5; D: TRBD1; CDR3: ASSAGDSYGYT
J: TRBJ1-4; V: TRBV6-5; D: -; CDR3: ASSRGGANEKLF
J: TRBJ1-1; V: TRBV30; D: -; CDR3: AWSPSLTGKGEAF
J: TRBJ2-3; V: TRBV19; D: -; CDR3: ASQPTRTDTQY
J: TRBJ2-6; V: TRBV7-3; D: -; CDR3: ASSPRNSGANVLT
J: TRBJ2-3; V: TRBV7-9; D: TRBD2; CDR3: ASSLAQLAGTSTDTQY
J: TRBJ2-3; V: TRBV5-1; D: -; CDR3: ASKYRDPDTDTQY
J: TRBJ2-5; V: TRBV28; D: TRBD2; CDR3: ASVPAGGPKETQY
J: TRBJ1-1; V: TRBV5-1; D: -; CDR3: ASSLTTNTEAF
J: TRBJ2-5; V: TRBV7-9; D: -; CDR3: ASSSILGTQY
J: TRBJ2-2; V: TRBV7-2; D: -; CDR3: ASSLARKGRSGELF
J: TRBJ1-1; V: TRBV5-1; D: TRBD1; CDR3: ASSQTRDRATNTEAF
J: TRBJ1-3; V: TRBV30; D: TRBD1; CDR3: AWRITGDGGWNTIY
J: TRBJ1-4; V: TRBV30; D: -; CDR3: AWSPERQKLF
J: TRBJ2-1; V: TRBV30; D: -; CDR3: AWSVLQVQSNEQF
J: TRBJ1-1; V: TRBV29-1; D: TRBD1; CDR3: SVGGDRGMNTEAF
J: TRBJ1-1; V: TRBV9; D: -; CDR3: ASSVGGSLLNTEAF
J: TRBJ1-6; V: TRBV5-1; D: TRBD1; CDR3: ASSPGTANSNSPLH
J: TRBJ2-5; V: TRBV6-6; D: TRBD1; CDR3: ASSYWGQQETQY
J: TRBJ2-5; V: TRBV6-6; D: -; CDR3: ASSYQMETQY
J: TRBJ1-1; V: TRBV7-9; D: TRBD1; CDR3: ASSSQGANTEAF
J: TRBJ1-6; V: TRBV5-4; D: -; CDR3: ASSLNSGSSYNSPLH
J: TRBJ2-2; V: TRBV11-2; D: TRBD2; CDR3: ASSLGLAATGELF
J: TRBJ2-3; V: TRBV6-5; D: -; CDR3: ASSYSPGLRVQY
J: TRBJ1-1; V: TRBV10-3; D: -; CDR3: AISDPGRGLGAF
J: TRBJ2-5; V: TRBV5-1; D: -; CDR3: ASSLSPSEETQY
J: TRBJ1-2; V: TRBV2; D: TRBD1; CDR3: ASSGQGVGYGYT